These T cell receptor beta chains were read from a single sample in a study of OX40 agonist ivuxolimab in advanced cancers. The repertoire was sequenced with immunoSEQ multiplex PCR; TCRdb's copy has only in-frame clones and lacks some. The table includes tens of thousands of clones, 70% to 90% detected once. Material: CD4+ or CD8+ T cells sorted from blood, obtained in a trial of the OX40 agonist ivuxolimab. Receptor source: an adult with an advanced solid tumor such as melanoma, head and neck, liver or kidney cancer. The CDR3 runs from the conserved cysteine through the conserved F or W. The order of the fields is J gene, V gene, clone size, D gene, CDR3 protein, CDR3 DNA. D genes are given only for firm matches. Clone size appears in some rows only: once, few, many, or a class for an expanded clone.

>TRBJ2-4|TRBV11-3|.|TRBD1
CASSLEADRGANIQYF
TGTGCCAGCAGCTTAGAAGCGGACAGGGGGGCAAACATTCAGTACTTC
>TRBJ2-7|TRBV28|.|TRBD2
CASRTGGAGYEQYF
TGTGCCAGCAGGACCGGGGGGGCCGGATACGAGCAGTACTTC
>TRBJ2-6|TRBV5-8|.|TRBD1
CASEDRVSGANVLTF
TGTGCCAGCGAGGACAGGGTCTCTGGGGCCAACGTCCTGACTTTC
>TRBJ2-3|TRBV10-3|.|TRBD2
CASALREESDTQYF
TGTGCCTCAGCGCTCCGGGAGGAATCAGATACGCAGTATTTT
>TRBJ2-3|TRBV18|.|.
CASSPRASATDTQYF
TGTGCCAGCTCACCTCGGGCTAGCGCGACAGATACGCAGTATTTT
>TRBJ1-6|TRBV11-2|.|TRBD1
CASSLEQGNHSPLHF
TGTGCCAGCAGCTTAGAACAGGGGAACCATTCACCCCTCCACTTT
>TRBJ2-1|TRBV5-8|.|.
CASSTRRSNFYNEQFF
TGTGCCAGCAGCACTCGTCGGTCGAACTTCTACAATGAGCAGTTCTTC
>TRBJ1-1|TRBV6-1|.|TRBD1
CASSRQGANTEAFF
TGTGCCAGCAGTAGACAGGGCGCGAACACTGAAGCTTTCTTT
>TRBJ1-6|TRBV7-2|.|.
CASSLGPSEIYSPLHF
TGTGCCAGCAGCTTAGGACCGAGCGAGATTTATTCACCCCTCCACTTT
>TRBJ2-3|TRBV6-6|.|TRBD1
CASSRPGTGGIDTQYF
TGTGCCAGCAGCCGACCCGGGACAGGGGGGATCGATACGCAGTATTTT
>TRBJ1-6|TRBV6-4|.|.
CASSDLLNSPLHF
TGTGCCAGCAGTGACTTACTTAATTCACCCCTCCACTTT
>TRBJ2-6|TRBV28|.|TRBD1
CASSRQGTNVLTF
TGTGCCAGCAGTCGACAGGGTACCAACGTCCTGACTTTC
>TRBJ2-5|TRBV27|.|.
CASSFGLGGETQYF
TGTGCCAGCAGTTTTGGGCTAGGCGGTGAGACCCAGTACTTC
>TRBJ1-2|TRBV5-8|.|.
CASSFQGNDGYTF
TGTGCCAGCAGCTTTCAAGGGAATGATGGCTACACCTTC
>TRBJ1-5|TRBV7-8|.|.
CASSPLGPNQPQHF
TGTGCCAGCAGCCCCCTTGGGCCCAATCAGCCCCAGCATTTT
>TRBJ1-4|TRBV6-5|once|.
CASSRGRGGEKLFF
TGTGCCAGCAGCCGAGGGCGAGGCGGTGAAAAACTGTTTTTT
>TRBJ2-3|TRBV4-2|.|.
CASSHMGGGVDTQYF
TGTGCCAGCAGCCATATGGGCGGAGGGGTAGATACGCAGTATTTT
>TRBJ2-3|TRBV11-3|.|.
CASSSAGTSTDTQYF
TGTGCCAGCAGCTCGGCGGGGACTAGCACAGATACGCAGTATTTT
>TRBJ1-5|TRBV27|few|.
CASSFINQPQHF
TGTGCCAGCAGTTTCATCAATCAGCCCCAGCATTTT
>TRBJ2-1|TRBV19|.|.
CASSIFAAGSSYNEQFF
TGTGCCAGTAGTATATTTGCGGCAGGGAGCTCCTACAATGAGCAGTTCTTC
>TRBJ1-2|TRBV6-6|.|.
CASTPGRGSGGYTF
TGTGCCAGCACCCCAGGTAGGGGGTCTGGAGGCTACACCTTC
>TRBJ2-5|TRBV5-1|.|TRBD2
CASSAGLAGGPGQETQYF
TGCGCCAGCAGCGCCGGACTAGCGGGGGGGCCGGGCCAAGAGACCCAGTACTTC
>TRBJ2-3|TRBV4-1|once|.
CASSLFTQYF
TGCGCCAGCAGCCTTTTTACGCAGTATTTT
>TRBJ2-7|TRBV4-1|once|.
CASSQPDLYEQYF
TGCGCCAGCAGCCAACCCGACCTTTACGAGCAGTACTTC
>TRBJ2-7|TRBV2|.|.
CACRPPLSYEQYF
TGTGCCTGCCGACCCCCCCTCTCCTACGAGCAGTACTTC
>TRBJ2-3|TRBV4-2|once|.
CASSPSGEGTDTQYF
TGTGCCAGCAGCCCCAGCGGCGAGGGGACAGATACGCAGTATTTT
>TRBJ1-2|TRBV28|.|.
CASSLFLGGSLSGYTF
TGTGCCAGCAGTTTGTTCCTGGGAGGGTCTCTAAGTGGCTACACCTTC
>TRBJ2-3|TRBV2|few|TRBD2
CASTPGGGFDTQYF
TGTGCCAGCACCCCGGGGGGAGGATTTGATACGCAGTATTTT
>TRBJ1-6|TRBV7-8|.|TRBD1
CASSPYRGQVNNSPLHF
TGTGCCAGCAGCCCCTATCGGGGACAGGTTAATAATTCACCCCTCCACTTT
>TRBJ2-5|TRBV7-8|.|.
CASSLAWGEETQYF
TGTGCCAGCAGCTTAGCGTGGGGGGAAGAGACCCAGTACTTC
>TRBJ2-5|TRBV6-5|.|.
CASSSLRDPKQETQYF
TGTGCCAGCAGTTCCCTCCGGGACCCAAAACAAGAGACCCAGTACTTC
>TRBJ2-1|TRBV5-1|.|.
CASSPTPSTGNEQFF
TGCGCCAGCAGCCCGACTCCTTCGACAGGAAATGAGCAGTTCTTC
>TRBJ2-7|TRBV6-5|.|.
CASSQTGFFSYEQYF
TGTGCCAGCAGTCAAACAGGGTTTTTCTCCTACGAGCAGTACTTC
>TRBJ2-2|TRBV11-3|.|TRBD2
CAAGENTGELFF
TGTGCCGCGGGGGAGAACACCGGGGAGCTGTTTTTT
>TRBJ1-2|TRBV6-5|.|.
CASSYGQLYGYTF
TGTGCCAGCAGTTACGGGCAGCTCTATGGCTACACCTTC
>TRBJ2-5|TRBV7-3|.|.
CASSFGGPQETQYF
TGTGCCAGCAGCTTCGGAGGGCCCCAAGAGACCCAGTACTTC
>TRBJ2-1|TRBV5-1|few|.
CASSSGQAGDEQFF
TGCGCCAGCAGCTCCGGACAGGCGGGGGATGAGCAGTTCTTC
>TRBJ2-7|TRBV16|.|.
CASSLYGGGSYEQYF
TGTGCCAGCAGCCTGTATGGAGGGGGATCCTACGAGCAGTACTTC
>TRBJ1-2|TRBV30|.|TRBD1
CAWSQGRGLYGYTF
TGTGCCTGGTCCCAGGGCAGGGGGCTATATGGCTACACCTTC
>TRBJ1-6|TRBV30|.|.
CAWSVRGDSPLHF
TGTGCCTGGAGTGTTAGGGGGGATTCACCCCTCCACTTT
>TRBJ1-1|TRBV4-1|.|.
CASSQTGENTEAFF
TGCGCCAGCAGCCAAACGGGTGAGAACACTGAAGCTTTCTTT
>TRBJ2-6|TRBV28|.|TRBD2
CASSGPGLAGDRANVLTF
TGTGCCAGCAGTGGACCGGGACTAGCCGGGGACAGGGCCAACGTCCTGACTTTC